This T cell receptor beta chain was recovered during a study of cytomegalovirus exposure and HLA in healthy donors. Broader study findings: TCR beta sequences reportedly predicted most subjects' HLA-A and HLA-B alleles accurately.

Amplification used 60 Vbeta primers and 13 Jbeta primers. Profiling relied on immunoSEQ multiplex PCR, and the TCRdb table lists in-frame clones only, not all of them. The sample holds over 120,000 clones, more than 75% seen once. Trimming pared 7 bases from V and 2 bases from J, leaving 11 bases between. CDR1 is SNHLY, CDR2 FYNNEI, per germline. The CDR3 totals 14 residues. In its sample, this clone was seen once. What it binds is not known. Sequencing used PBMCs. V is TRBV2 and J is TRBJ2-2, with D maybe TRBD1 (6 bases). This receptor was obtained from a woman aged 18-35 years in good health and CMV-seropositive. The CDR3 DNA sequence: TGTGCCAGCACGACAGGCCTCAACACCGGGGAGCTGTTTTTT. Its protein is CASTTGLNTGELFF.